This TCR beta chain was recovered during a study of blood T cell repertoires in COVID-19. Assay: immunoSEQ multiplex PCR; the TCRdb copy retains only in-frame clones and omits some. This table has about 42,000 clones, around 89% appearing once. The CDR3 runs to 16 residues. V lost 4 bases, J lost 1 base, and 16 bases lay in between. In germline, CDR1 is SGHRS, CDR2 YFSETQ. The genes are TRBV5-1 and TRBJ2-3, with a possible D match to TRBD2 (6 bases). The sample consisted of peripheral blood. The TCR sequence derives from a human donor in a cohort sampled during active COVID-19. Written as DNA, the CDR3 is TGCGCCAGCAGCCTGTCGGGGCGGGGTGGCACAGATACGCAGTATTTT. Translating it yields CASSLSGRGGTDTQYF. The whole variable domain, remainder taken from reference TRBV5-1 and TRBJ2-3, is KAGVTQTPRYLIKTRGQQVTLSCSPISGHRSVSWYQQTPGQGLQFLFEYFSETQRNKGNFPGRFSGRQFSNSRSEMNVSTLELGDSALYLCASSLSGRGGTDTQYFGPGTRLTVL.